This entry lists 10 T cell receptor beta chains sequenced from one sample in a study of identical twins (dated by TCRdb to the mid-2010s). Receptor amplification or capture employed 5' RACE. TCRdb names Illumina HiSeq 2000 as the instrument used. In-frame beta chains were kept once TCRdb had trimmed the public reads at Q25 with fastp and called clones with MiXCR. Rows matching on CDR3 protein sequence are summarized as one entry with the most common DNA and genes. The sample table shows about 470,000 distinct CDR3 sequences, and roughly 24% are seen once. The ten largest clones add up to roughly 2.8% of the sample. These data were also reused for a study on T cells expressing NK-cell markers.

Sequencing was performed on CD4+ T cells sorted from blood. The source is a woman aged 18-35 years in good health.

The V and J genes are TRBV3-1 and TRBJ1-3, with unresolved D. The CDR3 is made up of 13 amino acids. The V end was cut by 4 bases, the J end by 8 bases, with 12 bases between. Germline V gives CDR1 LGHDT, CDR2 YNNKEL (reference sequence). The CDR3 bases are TGTGCCAGCAGCCGAGTCCTGGGAGACACCATATATTTT. As protein: CASSRVLGDTIYF. Full variable domain (rest looked up from reference TRBV3-1 and TRBJ1-3): DTAVSQTPKYLVTQMGNDKSIKCEQNLGHDTMYWYKQDSKKFLKIMFSYNNKELIINETVPNRFSPKSPDKAHLNLHINSLELGDSAVYFCASSRVLGDTIYFGEGSWLTVV.

This clonotype was counted only a few times. As DNA, the CDR3 is TGTGCCAGCAGTTTCAGGGGGCAGGGAGATACGCAGTATTTT. It yields the protein CASSFRGQGDTQYF. This rearrangement joins TRBV12-3 or TRBV12-4 to TRBJ2-3; TRBD1 agrees at 8 bases. The CDR3 extends over 14 amino acids. J lost 5 bases, V lost 3 bases, and 4 bases had no gene match.

This sequence joins TRBV25-1 and TRBJ2-3, with TRBD2 identical over 9 bases. In germline, CDR1 is MGHDK, CDR2 SYGVNS. Trimming took 5 bases from V and 7 from J; bases not matched to a gene: 7. This CDR3 comprises 14 residues. CDR3 in amino acids: CASSISGSGYTQYF. CDR3 DNA sequence: TGTGCCAGCAGTATTAGCGGGAGTGGGTATACGCAGTATTTT.

This clonotype was seen a handful of times. V is TRBV5-1 and J is TRBJ1-1, with 9 bases that match TRBD1. The CDR3 covers 15 residues. J lost 9 bases, V lost 4 bases, and 13 bases had no gene match. CDR1 and CDR2 (germline): SGHRS, YFSETQ. CDR3 coding DNA: TGCGCCAGCAGCCTTCTACGTCCCGGGACAGGGAAAGCTTTCTTT. Its protein is CASSLLRPGTGKAFF.

A few counts support this clonotype. The gene calls are TRBV12-3 or TRBV12-4 and TRBJ2-6; 9 nucleotides align to TRBD1. V trimming: 6 bases; J trimming: 0 bases; junction bases outside the gene matches: 6. CDR3 length: 17 residues. DNA of the CDR3: TGTGCCAGCAGGCCTGACAGGGGGAGCTCTGGGGCCAACGTCCTGACTTTC. It codes for CASRPDRGSSGANVLTF.

The V and J genes are TRBV7-2 and TRBJ2-7, with 7 nucleotides matching TRBD2. Germline trimming cut 3 bases from V and 7 bases from J; bases unmatched to any gene: 9. Per the germline V gene, CDR1 is SGHTA and CDR2 is FQGNSA. The CDR3 consists of 14 residues. The DNA for the CDR3 is TGTGCCAGCAGCTTCCGGACTAGTTTGGGGGAGCAGTACTTC. Protein product: CASSFRTSLGEQYF.

V is TRBV3-1 and J is TRBJ2-7, with D possibly matching TRBD1 (5 bases). This CDR3 comprises 14 residues. Germline V lookup: CDR1 LGHDT, CDR2 YNNKEL (reference sequence). V lost 4 bases to trimming and J lost 7 bases, with 17 bases between them. CDR3 sequence (DNA): TGTGCCAGCAGCCCCCCAGGGTTACTGGGGGAGCAGTACTTC. Translating gives CASSPPGLLGEQYF.

The J gene is TRBJ2-3, the V gene TRBV5-6; D is ambiguous. The length of the CDR3 is 16 residues. The germline V gene has CDR1 SGHDT and CDR2 YYEEEE. Trimming removed 4 bases at V and 6 bases at J, with 21 bases between. CDR3 residues: CASSPGVRWVRDTQYF. CDR3 nucleotides: TGTGCCAGCAGCCCTGGAGTGCGCTGGGTTCGGGATACGCAGTATTTT.

This clonotype was picked up a small number of times. The rearrangement links TRBV10-3 to TRBJ1-6; D gene uncertain. Germline V gene data show CDR1 as ENHRY and CDR2 as SYGVKD. There are 14 residues in the CDR3. Trimming cost V 1 base and J 7 bases, with 8 bases left between them. The CDR3 bases are TGTGCCATCAGTGAGTTAGGCAGGAATTCACCCCTCCACTTT. This gives the protein CAISELGRNSPLHF.

On this clonotype: At one end the junction does not follow the germline gene, possibly because of a read error. J is TRBJ2-3 and V is TRBV20-1; possibly TRBD1 or TRBD2 for D (5 bases each). Germline loops: CDR1 DFQATT, CDR2 SNEGSKA (reference sequence). The CDR3 is 15 amino acids. Here the CDR3 DNA reads TGCAGAGCTAGCCCTCTGGGGGAAGTAAAGGATACGCAGTATTTT. Protein: CRASPLGEVKDTQYF.